This TCR beta chain derives from a study of T cell changes during pregnancy in multiple sclerosis (dated by TCRdb to about 2019). Context from the whole study: Changes in the T cell repertoire over the course of pregnancy were examined in this study in women with multiple sclerosis.

Libraries were prepared through the immunoSEQ multiplex PCR assay. TCRdb took over this immuneACCESS table, retaining in-frame rearrangements with V and J assigned. Such tables are incomplete; in checked studies, under half of the missing clones stem from an unresolved V gene, and the remainder is unexplained. The sample records over 70,000 clones, 92% of which are singletons. Of the sample, around 1.6% is held by the ten largest clones. Reading the germline V gene gives CDR1 SGDLS and CDR2 YYNGEE. Spanning cysteine to phenylalanine, the CDR3 consists of 16 amino acids. The entry retains the CDR3 DNA only, 48 bases that are in frame from base 1. The germline V end is reduced by 0 bases and the J end by 7 bases; junction bases left unmatched: 8. As concerns this clone: Its antigen specificity is not known. One base away there is no much larger clone; base qualities are not given.

This receptor was identified in a female donor in good health, enrolled as a control in a pregnancy study. Sequencing used peripheral blood, obtained in the first trimester of pregnancy. The chain couples TRBV9 to TRBJ2-1; TRBD2 lines up with 9 middle nucleotides. The CDR3: CASSVVASGAQNEQFF. The nucleotide sequence reads TGTGCCAGCAGCGTAGTGGCTAGCGGGGCCCAGAATGAGCAGTTCTTC.